This entry lists 5 T cell receptor beta chains sequenced from one sample in a study of regulatory T cells in long-lasting Graves disease. According to the study, TCR beta libraries were built with iRepertoire HTBI primers and CDR3-region Arm-PCR. TCRdb processed the multiplex PCR reads anew with MiXCR; each CDR3 protein has one entry. There are under 250,000 distinct CDR3 sequences in the sample; around 19% occur only once, and around 11% lies in the top ten. Time point denoted: newly diagnosed GD, antithyroid drugs for less than 3 months. Following extraction of RNA from PBMCs, that RNA was used to make the TCR library. This sample also appeared in a second study, on T cells in Graves' hyperthyroidism and ophthalmopathy.

Source: peripheral blood mononuclear cells (PBMCs), taken at new diagnosis, from a patient treated with antithyroid drugs. The receptors shown here come from a woman aged 25 to 39 with Graves disease.

This clonotype was seen at least ten times. This chain links TRBV2 with TRBJ2-7; tentatively, D is TRBD1 (5 bases). Germline values: CDR1 SNHLY, CDR2 FYNNEI. V was shortened by 5 bases and J by 5 bases, with 10 bases between the two germline ends. CDR3 length: 12 amino acids. CDR3 in DNA: TGTGCCAGCAGTTCGACAGTCCACGAGCAGTACTTC. Encoded protein: CASSSTVHEQYF.

This clonotype turned up a few times. This likely traces to a read error, being one base from a far larger clone. V usage is TRBV2 and J usage is TRBJ2-7, with 10 nucleotides matching TRBD2. With 6 bases clipped from V and 7 bases from J, the junction kept 9 bases outside the gene matches. The CDR3 runs to 14 residues. CDR1 is SNHLY, CDR2 FYNNEI, per germline. As DNA, the CDR3 is TGTGCCAGCAGGGGAGCGGGAGGGGGCAATGAGCAGTACTTC. This encodes CASRGAGGGNEQYF.

This clonotype was observed a handful of times. This chain connects TRBV10-3 to TRBJ2-1, with a weak D call TRBD1 (6 bases). This CDR3 contains 16 residues. Trimming took off 8 bases at V and 1 base at J, with 18 bases between the two ends. CDR1 and CDR2 from the germline V gene are ENHRY and SYGVKD. The DNA for the CDR3 is TGTGCCATCGAGGGGGATGTTGGGGGTTCCTACAATGAGCAGTTCTTC. It encodes CAIEGDVGGSYNEQFF.

This clonotype showed up many times. One junction end disagrees with the germline gene, perhaps due to a read error. The rearrangement links TRBV5-1 to TRBJ1-1; TRBD1 aligns across 7 bases. The CDR3 runs 14 residues. Germline V gene sequence: CDR1 SGHRS, CDR2 YFSETQ. This CDR3 reads CASSPDRANTEAFF. The CDR3 DNA sequence: TGTGCCAGCAGCCCAGACAGGGCGAACACTGAAGCTTTCTTT.

This clonotype was seen at least ten times. This CDR3 is CASSEAALAYEQYF. CDR3 sequence (DNA): TGTGCCAGCAGTGAAGCGGCATTAGCCTACGAGCAGTACTTC. The J gene is TRBJ2-7, the V gene TRBV6-1, with D unclear. V was clipped by 0 bases and J by 2 bases, with 8 bases between them. This CDR3 contains 14 residues. Germline CDR1 reads MNHNS; CDR2 reads SASEGT.